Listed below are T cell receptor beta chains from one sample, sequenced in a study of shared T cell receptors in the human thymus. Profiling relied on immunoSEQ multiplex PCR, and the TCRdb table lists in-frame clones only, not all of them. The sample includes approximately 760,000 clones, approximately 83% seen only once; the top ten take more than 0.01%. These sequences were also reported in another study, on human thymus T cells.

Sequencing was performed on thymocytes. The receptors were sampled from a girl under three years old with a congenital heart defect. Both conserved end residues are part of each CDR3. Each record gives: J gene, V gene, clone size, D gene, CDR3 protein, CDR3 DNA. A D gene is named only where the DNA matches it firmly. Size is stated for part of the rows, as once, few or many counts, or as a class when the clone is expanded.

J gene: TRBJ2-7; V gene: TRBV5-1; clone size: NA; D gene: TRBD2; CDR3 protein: CASSLARGVGYEQYF; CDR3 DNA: TGCGCCAGCAGCTTGGCACGGGGGGTGGGCTACGAGCAGTACTTC
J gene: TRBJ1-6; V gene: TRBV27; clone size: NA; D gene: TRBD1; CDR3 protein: CASSFRSWDREVHF; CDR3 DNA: TGTGCCAGCAGTTTTCGGAGTTGGGACAGGGAAGTCCACTTT
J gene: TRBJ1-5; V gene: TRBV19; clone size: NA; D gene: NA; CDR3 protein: CASTRFKAVRRQPQHF; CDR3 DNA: TGTGCCAGTACCCGCTTTAAGGCGGTTCGGCGTCAGCCCCAGCATTTT
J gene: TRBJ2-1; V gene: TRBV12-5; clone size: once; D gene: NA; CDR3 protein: CASGLGGRLYNEQFF; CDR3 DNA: TGTGCTAGTGGTTTGGGGGGGCGCCTTTACAATGAGCAGTTCTTC
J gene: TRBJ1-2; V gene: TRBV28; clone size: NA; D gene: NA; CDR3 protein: CASSLSAPHRVSGYTF; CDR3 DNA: TGTGCCAGCAGTTTATCGGCGCCGCACAGGGTGTCTGGCTACACCTTC
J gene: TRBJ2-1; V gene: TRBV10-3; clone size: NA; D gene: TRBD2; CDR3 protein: CAISEGLAGVLLYNEQFF; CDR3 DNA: TGTGCCATCAGTGAGGGACTAGCGGGGGTCCTACTTTACAATGAGCAGTTCTTC
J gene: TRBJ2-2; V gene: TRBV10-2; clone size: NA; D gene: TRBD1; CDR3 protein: CASSLQGCVYTGELFF; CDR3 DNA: TGCGCCAGCAGTTTACAGGGGTGTGTATATACCGGGGAGCTGTTTTTT
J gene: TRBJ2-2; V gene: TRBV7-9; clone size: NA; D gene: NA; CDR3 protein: CASSLDPRVPDTGELFF; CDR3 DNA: TGTGCCAGCAGCTTAGATCCCCGGGTGCCCGACACCGGGGAGCTGTTTTTT
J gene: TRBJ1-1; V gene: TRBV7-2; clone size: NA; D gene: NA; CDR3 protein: CASSFYLGQNTEAFF; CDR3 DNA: TGTGCCAGCAGCTTTTACTTGGGACAGAACACTGAAGCTTTCTTT
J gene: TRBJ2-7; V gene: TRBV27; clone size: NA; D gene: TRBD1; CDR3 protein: CASTPTPFGTELYEQYF; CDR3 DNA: TGTGCCAGCACCCCTACACCGTTCGGGACAGAACTTTACGAGCAGTACTTC
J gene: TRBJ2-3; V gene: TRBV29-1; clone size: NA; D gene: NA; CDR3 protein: CSVVTSTDTQYF; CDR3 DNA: TGCAGCGTTGTCACTAGCACAGATACGCAGTATTTT
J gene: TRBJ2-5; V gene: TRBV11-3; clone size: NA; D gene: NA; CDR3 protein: CASSLRTSQGMGTQYF; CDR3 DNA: TGTGCCAGCAGCCTCCGGACTAGTCAGGGGATGGGGACCCAGTACTTC
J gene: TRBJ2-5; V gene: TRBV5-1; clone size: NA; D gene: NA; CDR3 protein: CASSPAGTILYQETQYF; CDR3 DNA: TGCGCCAGCTCCCCCGCGGGGACGATATTGTACCAAGAGACCCAGTACTTC
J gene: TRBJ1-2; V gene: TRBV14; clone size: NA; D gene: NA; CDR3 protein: CASSHIGQTYGYTF; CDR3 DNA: TGTGCCAGCAGCCATATCGGACAGACCTATGGCTACACCTTC
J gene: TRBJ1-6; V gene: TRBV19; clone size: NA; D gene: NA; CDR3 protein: CASQDTTSSYNSPLHF; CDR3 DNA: TGTGCCAGTCAAGACACCACCAGCTCCTATAATTCACCCCTCCACTTT
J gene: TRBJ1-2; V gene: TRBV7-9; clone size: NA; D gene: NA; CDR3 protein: CASSLPGRSYGYTF; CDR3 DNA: TGTGCCAGCAGCTTACCCGGGAGGTCCTATGGCTACACCTTC
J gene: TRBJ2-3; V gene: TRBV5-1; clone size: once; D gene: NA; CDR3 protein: CASSLANRESRPTDTQYF; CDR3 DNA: TGCGCCAGCAGCTTGGCCAACAGGGAGTCACGACCCACAGATACGCAGTATTTT
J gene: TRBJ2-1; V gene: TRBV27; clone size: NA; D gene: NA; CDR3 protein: CASSSLTWQLEQFF; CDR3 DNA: TGTGCCAGCAGTTCCCTGACATGGCAACTTGAGCAGTTCTTC
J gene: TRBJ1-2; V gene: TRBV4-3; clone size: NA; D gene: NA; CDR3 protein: CASSQDNASNYGYTF; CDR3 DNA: TGCGCCAGCAGCCAAGATAATGCGAGTAACTATGGCTACACCTTC
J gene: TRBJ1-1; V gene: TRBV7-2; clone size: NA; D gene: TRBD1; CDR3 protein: CASSPRRDRGILNTEAFF; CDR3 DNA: TGTGCCAGCAGCCCCCGCCGGGACAGGGGGATTCTGAACACTGAAGCTTTCTTT
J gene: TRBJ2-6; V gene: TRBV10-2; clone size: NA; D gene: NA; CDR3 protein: CASRDILGVGANVLTF; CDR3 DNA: TGCGCCAGCAGGGACATCTTGGGTGTGGGGGCCAACGTCCTGACTTTC
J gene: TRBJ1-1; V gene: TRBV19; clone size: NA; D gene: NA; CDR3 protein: CASSSVAGGGGDTEAFF; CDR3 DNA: TGTGCCAGTAGTTCAGTCGCCGGGGGTGGCGGGGACACTGAAGCTTTCTTT
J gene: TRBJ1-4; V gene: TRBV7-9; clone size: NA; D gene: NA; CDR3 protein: CASSGRTGGREKLFF; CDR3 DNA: TGTGCCAGCAGCGGACGGACGGGCGGGAGAGAAAAACTGTTTTTT
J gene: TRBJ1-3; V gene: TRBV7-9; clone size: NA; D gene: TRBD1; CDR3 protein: CASSLWGQLLSGNTIYF; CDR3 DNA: TGTGCCAGCAGCTTGTGGGGACAGCTCCTCTCTGGAAACACCATATATTTT
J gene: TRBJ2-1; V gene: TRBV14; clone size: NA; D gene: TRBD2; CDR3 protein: CASSQVLAGGPYNEQFF; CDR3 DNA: TGTGCCAGCAGCCAAGTGCTAGCGGGGGGGCCCTACAATGAGCAGTTCTTC
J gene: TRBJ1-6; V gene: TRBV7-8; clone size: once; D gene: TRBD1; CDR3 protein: CASSLSPGQGAVVNSPLHF; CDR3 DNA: TGTGCCAGCAGCTTATCTCCCGGACAGGGGGCCGTTGTTAATTCACCCCTCCACTTT
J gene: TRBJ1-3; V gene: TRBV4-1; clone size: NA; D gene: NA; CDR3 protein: CASSQGSGGLEGNTIYF; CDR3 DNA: TGCGCCAGCAGCCAAGGTTCCGGGGGGCTGGAAGGAAACACCATATATTTT
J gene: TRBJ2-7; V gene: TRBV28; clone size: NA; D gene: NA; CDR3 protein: CASSLPRGYEQYF; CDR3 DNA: TGTGCCAGCAGTTTACCGCGGGGATACGAGCAGTACTTC
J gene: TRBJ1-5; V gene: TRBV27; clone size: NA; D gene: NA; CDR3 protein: CASSSGVMGNQPQHF; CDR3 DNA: TGTGCCAGCAGTTCAGGGGTTATGGGCAATCAGCCCCAGCATTTT
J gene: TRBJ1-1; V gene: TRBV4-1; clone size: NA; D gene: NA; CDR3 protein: CASSQKGTVNTEAFF; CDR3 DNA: TGCGCCAGCAGCCAGAAGGGGACTGTTAACACTGAAGCTTTCTTT
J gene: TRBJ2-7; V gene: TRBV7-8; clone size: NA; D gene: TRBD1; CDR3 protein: CASSLGTVPIYEQYF; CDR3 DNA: TGTGCCAGCAGCCTAGGGACAGTGCCTATCTACGAGCAGTACTTC
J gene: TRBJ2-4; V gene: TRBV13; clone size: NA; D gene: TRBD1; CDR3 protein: CASSWDREGLLAKNIQYF; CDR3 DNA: TGTGCCAGCAGCTGGGACAGGGAGGGTCTCCTAGCCAAAAACATTCAGTACTTC
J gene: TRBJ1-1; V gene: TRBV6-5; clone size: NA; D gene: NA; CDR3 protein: CASSYSSGEAFF; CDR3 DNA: TGTGCCAGCAGTTACTCGTCCGGGGAAGCTTTCTTT
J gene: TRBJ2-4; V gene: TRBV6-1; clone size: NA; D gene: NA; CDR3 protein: CASSEVGQGTVENIQYF; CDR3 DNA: TGTGCCAGCAGTGAAGTAGGGCAGGGGACCGTGGAAAACATTCAGTACTTC
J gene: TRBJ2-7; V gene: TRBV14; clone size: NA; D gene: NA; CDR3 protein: CASSQETAREQYF; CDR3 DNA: TGTGCCAGCAGCCAGGAGACAGCCCGGGAGCAGTACTTC
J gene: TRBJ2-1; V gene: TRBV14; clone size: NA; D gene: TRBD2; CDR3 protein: CASSLTSGGTNEQFF; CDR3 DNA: TGTGCCAGCAGCCTCACATCGGGGGGGACCAATGAGCAGTTCTTC
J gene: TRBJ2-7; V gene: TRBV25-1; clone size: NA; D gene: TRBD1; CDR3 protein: CASSESGTENGNSYEQYF; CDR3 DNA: TGTGCCAGCAGTGAATCCGGGACAGAGAACGGAAATTCCTACGAGCAGTACTTC
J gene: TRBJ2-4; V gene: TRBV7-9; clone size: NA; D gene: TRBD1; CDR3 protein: CASSGVTGGIRDIQYF; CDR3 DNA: TGTGCCAGCAGCGGGGTGACAGGGGGAATTCGGGACATTCAGTACTTC
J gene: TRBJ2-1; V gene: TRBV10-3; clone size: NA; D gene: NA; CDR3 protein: CAIRDGGNEQFF; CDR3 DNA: TGTGCCATCAGAGACGGGGGCAATGAGCAGTTCTTC
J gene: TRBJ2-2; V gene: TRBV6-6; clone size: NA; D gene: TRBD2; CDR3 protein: CASSYLVGGGPGELFF; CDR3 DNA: TGTGCCAGCAGTTACCTAGTGGGCGGGGGGCCCGGGGAGCTGTTTTTT
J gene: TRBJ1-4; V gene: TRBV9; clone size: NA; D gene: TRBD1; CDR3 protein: CASSPSGGQGWGATNEKLFF; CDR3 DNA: TGTGCCAGCAGCCCGAGTGGCGGACAGGGGTGGGGGGCAACTAATGAAAAACTGTTTTTT
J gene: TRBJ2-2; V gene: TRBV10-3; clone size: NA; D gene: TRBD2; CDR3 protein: CAIKSRLAGDEFTGELFF; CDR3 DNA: TGTGCCATCAAATCAAGACTAGCGGGGGATGAGTTCACCGGGGAGCTGTTTTTT
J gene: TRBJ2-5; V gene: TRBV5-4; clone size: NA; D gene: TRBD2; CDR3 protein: CASSLTSGKYQETQYF; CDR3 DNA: TGTGCCAGCAGCTTGACTAGCGGCAAGTACCAAGAGACCCAGTACTTC
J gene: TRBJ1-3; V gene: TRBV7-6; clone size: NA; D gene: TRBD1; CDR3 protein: CASSLPEGARMGNTIYF; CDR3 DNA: TGTGCCAGCAGCTTACCGGAGGGGGCTAGAATGGGAAACACCATATATTTT